This entry lists 20 T cell receptor beta chains sequenced from one sample in a study of cytomegalovirus exposure and HLA in healthy donors. With 60 Vbeta and 13 Jbeta primers, the PCR was carried out. Sequencing was performed with immunoSEQ multiplex PCR; in TCRdb, only in-frame clones are kept and a portion is missing. In the table there are 130,000 or so clones, about four fifths of which are singletons. Sequencing was carried out using PBMCs. The receptors come from a man between 18 and 35 years old in good health and CMV-seropositive.

V and J are TRBV7-9 and TRBJ1-1; TRBD1 agrees at 11 bases. Trimming cost V 5 bases and J 1 base; bases outside gene matches: 12. The germline CDR1 and CDR2 sequences are SEHNR and FQNEAQ (reference sequence). CDR3 length equals 18 residues. CDR3 loop: CASSATGTGGRRNTEAFF. The CDR3 DNA follows: TGTGCCAGCAGCGCGACCGGGACAGGGGGGCGGCGGAACACTGAAGCTTTCTTT.

This clone occurred a few times. This chain links TRBV29-1 with TRBJ2-7, with 8 nucleotides matching TRBD1. With V trimmed by 6 bases and J by 2 bases, 12 bases remained unmatched. This CDR3 is 15 amino acids long. Germline loops: CDR1 SQVTM, CDR2 ANQGSEA. The CDR3 sequence is CSVAGGGGTTYEQYF. The CDR3 bases are TGCAGCGTCGCAGGGGGCGGCGGGACGACCTACGAGCAGTACTTC.

This clone occurred a few times. The chain has TRBV5-1 and TRBJ2-7; 9 bases align to TRBD1. The CDR3 extends over 15 amino acids. V was clipped by 3 bases and J by 4 bases; unmatched bases: 8. Per germline, CDR1 SGHRS and CDR2 YFSETQ. CDR3 sequence reads: CASSSTSGTGYEQYF. DNA for the CDR3: TGCGCCAGCAGCTCGACCTCCGGGACAGGGTACGAGCAGTACTTC.

The rearrangement links TRBV6-5 to TRBJ2-2; 8 bases map to TRBD2. This CDR3 contains 14 residues. The germline CDR1 and CDR2 sequences are MNHEY and SVGAGI. V was clipped by 6 bases and J by 3 bases; unmatched bases: 3. CDR3 residues: CASSTSGHTGELFF. The CDR3 nucleotides read TGTGCCAGCAGCACTAGCGGACACACCGGGGAGCTGTTTTTT.

This sequence joins TRBV5-1 and TRBJ2-1; possibly TRBD1 for D (5 bases). Trimming removed 4 bases from V and 6 bases from J, with 8 bases in between. Germline V gene sequence: CDR1 SGHRS, CDR2 YFSETQ. The CDR3 loop spans 12 amino acids. CDR3 nucleotide sequence: TGCGCCAGCAGCCCAGGGTTCAATGAGCAGTTCTTC. Its protein is CASSPGFNEQFF.

The chain recombines TRBV15 with TRBJ2-1; D possibly corresponds to TRBD2 (6 bases). Germline V lookup: CDR1 LNHNV, CDR2 YYDKDF (reference sequence). This CDR3 is built from 19 residues. V was shortened by 3 bases and J by 8 bases, with 29 bases between the two germline ends. The CDR3 region has the DNA TGTGCCACCAGCAGGGGACTGACGGGAGAATACTACAATTCGTATGAGCAGTTCTTC. Amino acids: CATSRGLTGEYYNSYEQFF.

The chain has TRBV7-2 and TRBJ1-5; weak D call: TRBD1 (5 bases). The CDR3 is made up of 15 amino acids. Trimming took off 1 base at V and 0 bases at J, with 7 bases between the two ends. CDR1 and CDR2 (germline): SGHTA, FQGNSA. The DNA of the CDR3 is TGTGCCAGCAGCTTAGTAGGGGATAGCAATCAGCCCCAGCATTTT. Translation: CASSLVGDSNQPQHF.

The chain joins TRBV28 to TRBJ1-4; D is uncertain. Germline V gives CDR1 MDHEN, CDR2 SYDVKM. Trimming left V 4 bases short and J 0 bases short, with 12 bases between. The CDR3 has 16 residues. The CDR3 region has the DNA TGTGCCAGCAGTTCCCCAACATCAGCAACTAATGAAAAACTGTTTTTT. This codes for CASSSPTSATNEKLFF.

The CDR3 nucleotides are TGTGCCAGCAGTTCAGAGACAGGGGGTGGCTACGAGCAGTACTTC. Protein sequence: CASSSETGGGYEQYF. The chain couples TRBV27 to TRBJ2-7; TRBD1 agrees at 9 bases. CDR1 MNHEY and CDR2 SMNVEV come from the germline V gene (reference sequence). V gave up 4 bases and J gave up 3 bases; unmatched junction bases: 7. CDR3 size: 15 residues.

V is TRBV7-8 and J is TRBJ1-2; 11 nucleotides line up with TRBD1. The junction had 2 bases not matched to a gene; V was cut back by 3 bases and J by 8 bases. The CDR3 consists of 13 residues. Germline CDR1 SGHVS, CDR2 FQNEAQ. Written as DNA, the CDR3 is TGTGCCAGCAGCTTGGGACAGGGGGAAGGCTACACCTTC. Its protein product is CASSLGQGEGYTF.

There are a few counts of this clone. The V call is TRBV19, the J call TRBJ2-3; 7 bases agree with TRBD2. Per germline, CDR1 LNHDA and CDR2 SQIVND (reference sequence). V lost 6 bases, J lost 0 bases, and 6 bases stayed unmatched. The CDR3 covers 15 residues. The CDR3 protein is CASRWISGSTDTQYF. As DNA, the CDR3 is TGTGCCAGTAGGTGGATTAGCGGGAGCACAGATACGCAGTATTTT. The full variable domain, rest sourced from reference TRBV19 and TRBJ2-3, is DGGITQSPKYLFRKEGQNVTLSCEQNLNHDAMYWYRQDPGQGLRLIYYSQIVNDFQKGDIAEGYSVSREKKESFPLTVTSAQKNPTAFYLCASRWISGSTDTQYFGPGTRLTVL.

In the case of this clone: A junction boundary mismatches the germline segment, possibly from a read error. The genes are TRBV7-7 and TRBJ1-1; no definite D call. The CDR3 consists of 13 residues. Looked up from germline, CDR1 is SSHAT and CDR2 is FNYEAQ (reference sequence). This chain's CDR3 is CASSAEVNTEAFF. The CDR3 region has the DNA TGTGCTAGCAGCGCAGAGGTGAACACTGAAGCTTTCTTT.

This sequence joins TRBV5-6 and TRBJ2-2; 9 positions agree with TRBD2. Trimming cost V 6 bases and J 3 bases; bases outside gene matches: 12. There are 17 residues in the CDR3. Germline V gene lookup returns CDR1 SGHDT and CDR2 YYEEEE. For the CDR3, the DNA is TGTGCCAGCACCGCGAGACTAGCGGCACCGGACACCGGGGAGCTGTTTTTT. Protein: CASTARLAAPDTGELFF.

The chain combines TRBV6-5 with TRBJ2-5; 7 positions agree with TRBD1. CDR1 is MNHEY and CDR2 is SVGAGI in the germline V gene. The CDR3 is 13 residues long. J was trimmed by 11 bases and V by 0 bases; bases with no gene match: 6. CDR3 amino acids: CASSYSRGLEQYF. The CDR3 nucleotides are TGTGCCAGCAGTTACTCGAGGGGGCTTGAGCAGTACTTC.

This clone was seen more than once but under ten times. CDR3 protein: CASSPTGGLHNEKLFF. The CDR3, as DNA: TGTGCCAGCTCACCAACAGGGGGGCTTCACAATGAAAAACTGTTTTTT. The V call is TRBV18, the J call TRBJ1-4; 8 positions match TRBD1. Trimming cost V 2 bases and J 5 bases; bases outside gene matches: 7. CDR3 size: 16 residues. The germline gives CDR1 KGHSH, CDR2 LQKENI.

In this sample, this clone turned up a few times. V usage is TRBV7-9 and J usage is TRBJ2-7, with a weak D call TRBD2 (5 bases). V lost 4 bases, J lost 3 bases, and 16 bases lay in between. The CDR3 totals 15 residues. In germline, CDR1 is SEHNR, CDR2 FQNEAQ (reference sequence). The CDR3 spells CASSSEGPGVYEQYF. In DNA, the CDR3 is TGTGCCAGCAGCTCAGAGGGCCCCGGGGTCTACGAGCAGTACTTC.

The chain carries TRBV27 and TRBJ2-2; perhaps TRBD2 as D (7 bases). The CDR3 has 16 amino acids. Trimming shortened V by 10 bases and J by 4 bases, and 22 bases separated the two germline ends. Looked up from germline, CDR1 is MNHEY and CDR2 is SMNVEV (reference sequence). CDR3 DNA: TGTGCCACCGAAAAGGGGCAGGGGAGGGGCACCGGGGAGCTGTTTTTT. It yields the protein CATEKGQGRGTGELFF.

The chain employs TRBV6-1 and TRBJ1-2; tentatively, D is TRBD1 (6 bases). This CDR3 has 15 residues. Deletions cut 1 base from V and 8 bases from J, with 17 bases between. Germline V lookup: CDR1 MNHNS, CDR2 SASEGT. CDR3 residues: CASSEGFRQVEGYTF. CDR3 coding DNA: TGTGCCAGCAGTGAAGGTTTTAGACAGGTTGAGGGCTACACCTTC.

The J gene is TRBJ1-1, the V gene TRBV9; no clear D gene. V lost 4 bases and J lost 6, with 10 bases in between. The CDR3 contains 12 residues. CDR1 and CDR2 (germline): SGDLS, YYNGEE. The CDR3 spells CASSTTTSEAFF. The CDR3 DNA reads as TGTGCCAGCAGCACCACGACTTCTGAAGCTTTCTTT.

The chain joins TRBV6-5 to TRBJ2-7, with D possibly being TRBD2 (5 bases). In germline, CDR1 is MNHEY, CDR2 SVGAGI. CDR3 length: 15 amino acids. V was shortened by 2 bases and J by 0 bases, with 11 bases between the two germline ends. CDR3 nucleotide sequence: TGTGCCAGCAGTTACGCTGCGGGTCACTCCTACGAGCAGTACTTC. It yields the protein CASSYAAGHSYEQYF.